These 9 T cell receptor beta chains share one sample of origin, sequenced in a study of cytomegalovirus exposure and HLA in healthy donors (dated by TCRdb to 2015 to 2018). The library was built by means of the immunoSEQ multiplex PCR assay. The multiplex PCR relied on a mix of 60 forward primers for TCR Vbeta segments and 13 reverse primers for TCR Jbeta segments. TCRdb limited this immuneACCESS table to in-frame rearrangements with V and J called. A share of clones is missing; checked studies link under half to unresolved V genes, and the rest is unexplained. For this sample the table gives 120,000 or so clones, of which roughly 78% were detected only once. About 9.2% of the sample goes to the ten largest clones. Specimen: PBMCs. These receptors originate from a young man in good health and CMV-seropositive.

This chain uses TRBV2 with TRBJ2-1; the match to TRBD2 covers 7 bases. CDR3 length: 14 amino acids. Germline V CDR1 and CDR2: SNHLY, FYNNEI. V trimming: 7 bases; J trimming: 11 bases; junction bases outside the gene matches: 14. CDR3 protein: CASTAIRGGEKQFF. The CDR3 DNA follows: TGTGCCAGCACCGCCATAAGGGGAGGGGAGAAGCAGTTCTTC. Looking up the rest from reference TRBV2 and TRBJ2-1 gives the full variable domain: EPEVTQTPSHQVTQMGQEVILRCVPISNHLYFYWYRQILGQKVEFLVSFYNNEISEKSEIFDDQFSVERPDGSNFTLKIRSTKLEDSAMYFCASTAIRGGEKQFFGPGTRLTVL.

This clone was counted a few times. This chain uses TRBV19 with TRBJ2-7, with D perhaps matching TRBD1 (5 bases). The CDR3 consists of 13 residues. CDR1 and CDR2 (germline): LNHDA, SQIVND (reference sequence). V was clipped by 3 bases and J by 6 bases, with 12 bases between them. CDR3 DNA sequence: TGTGCCAGTAGTATGGTGGGGCGGCGCGAGCAGTACTTC. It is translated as CASSMVGRREQYF.

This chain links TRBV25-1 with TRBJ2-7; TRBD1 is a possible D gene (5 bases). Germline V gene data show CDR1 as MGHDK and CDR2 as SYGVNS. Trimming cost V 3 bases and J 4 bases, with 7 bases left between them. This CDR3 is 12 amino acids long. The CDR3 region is CASSDPGYEQYF. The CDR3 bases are TGTGCCAGCAGTGACCCAGGGTACGAGCAGTACTTC.

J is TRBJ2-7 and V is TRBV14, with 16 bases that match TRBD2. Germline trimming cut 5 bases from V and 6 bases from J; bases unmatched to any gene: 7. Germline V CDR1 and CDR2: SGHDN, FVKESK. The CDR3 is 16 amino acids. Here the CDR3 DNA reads TGTGCCAGCAGCACGGGACTAGCGGGGGGGAAAGGCGAGCAGTACTTC. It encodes CASSTGLAGGKGEQYF.

The CDR3: CAWIPPQGLVEQYF. In DNA, the CDR3 is TGTGCCTGGATCCCCCCACAGGGCCTAGTCGAGCAGTACTTC. The rearrangement links TRBV30 to TRBJ2-7; D possibly corresponds to TRBD1 (6 bases). The V gene's germline CDR1 is GTSNPN and CDR2 SVGIG (reference sequence). The ends were cut back, 4 bases at V and 6 bases at J, with 19 bases in the middle. CDR3 length: 14 residues.

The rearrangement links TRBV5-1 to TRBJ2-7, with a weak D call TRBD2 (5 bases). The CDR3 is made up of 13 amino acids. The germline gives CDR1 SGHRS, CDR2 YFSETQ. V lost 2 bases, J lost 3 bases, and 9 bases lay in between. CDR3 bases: TGCGCCAGCAGCTTCGGGAAAAGCTACGAGCAGTACTTC. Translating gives CASSFGKSYEQYF.

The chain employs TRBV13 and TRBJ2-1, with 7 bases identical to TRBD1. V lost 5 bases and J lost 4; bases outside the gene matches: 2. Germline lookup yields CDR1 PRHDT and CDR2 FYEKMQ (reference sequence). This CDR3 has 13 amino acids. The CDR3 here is CASSQGEYNEQFF. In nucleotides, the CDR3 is TGTGCCAGCAGCCAGGGGGAATACAATGAGCAGTTCTTC.

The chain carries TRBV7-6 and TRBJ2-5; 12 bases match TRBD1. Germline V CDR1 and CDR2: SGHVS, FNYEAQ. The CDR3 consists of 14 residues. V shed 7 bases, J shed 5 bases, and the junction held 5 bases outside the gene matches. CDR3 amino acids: CASIGTGGSETQYF. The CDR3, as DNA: TGTGCCAGCATCGGGACAGGGGGCTCGGAGACCCAGTACTTC.

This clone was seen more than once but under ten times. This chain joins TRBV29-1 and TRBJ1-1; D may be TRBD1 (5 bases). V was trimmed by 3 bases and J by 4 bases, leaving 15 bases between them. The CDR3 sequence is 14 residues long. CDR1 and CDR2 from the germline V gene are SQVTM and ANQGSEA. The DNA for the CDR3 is TGCAGCGTTGATACGGGGGGGTCAGGCACTGAAGCTTTCTTT. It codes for CSVDTGGSGTEAFF. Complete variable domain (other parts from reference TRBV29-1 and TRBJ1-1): SAVISQKPSRDICQRGTSLTIQCQVDSQVTMMFWYRQQPGQSLTLIATANQGSEATYESGFVIDKFPISRPNLTFSTLTVSNMSPEDSSIYLCSVDTGGSGTEAFFGQGTRLTVV.